A selection of T cell receptor beta chains follows, all from one sample in a study of blood T cell repertoires in COVID-19. Generated by immunoSEQ multiplex PCR, the TCRdb table keeps only in-frame clones and is missing some. The table lists roughly 200,000 clones, roughly 80% of them singletons. The sample was peripheral blood. These receptors all come from a human donor in a cohort sampled during active COVID-19. Both conserved end residues are part of each CDR3. The D gene is left open where the match is weak. Size is stated for part of the rows, as once, few or many counts, or as a class when the clone is expanded.

V gene,clone size,J gene,D gene,CDR3 DNA,CDR3 protein
TRBV4-3,.,TRBJ2-1,TRBD2,TGCGCCAGCAGCCAAGATAGGGGACTAACCTACAATGAGCAGTTCTTC,CASSQDRGLTYNEQFF
TRBV6-4,.,TRBJ2-3,TRBD2,TGTGCCAGCAGTGACTTCTCTAGCGGGGACACAGATACGCAGTATTTT,CASSDFSSGDTDTQYF
TRBV7-2,.,TRBJ1-2,TRBD1,TGTGCCAGCAGTGACCGGGCTGGACAGGGTACTTCTGGCTACACCTTC,CASSDRAGQGTSGYTF
TRBV5-5,.,TRBJ2-7,.,TGTGCCAGCAGCTTGGCGTACGAGCAGTACTTC,CASSLAYEQYF
TRBV4-2,.,TRBJ2-7,.,TGTGCCAGCAGCCAAGATCTATACAGCTCCTACGAGCAGTACTTC,CASSQDLYSSYEQYF
TRBV5-1,.,TRBJ1-1,.,TGCGCTTCGGGGTCAGGGAACACTGAAGCTTTCTTT,CASGSGNTEAFF
TRBV4-3,.,TRBJ1-6,.,TGCGCCAGCAGCCAACCCGCCTGGGGGCAGGGTGGGTCACCCCTCCACTTT,CASSQPAWGQGGSPLHF
TRBV3-1/TRBV3-2,.,TRBJ2-1,TRBD2,TGTGCCAGCAGTCCAGCGGGAGGGCCGGGGGAGCAGTTCTTC,CASSPAGGPGEQFF
TRBV19,.,TRBJ2-7,.,TGTGCCAGTAGTATAGATCCGACAGTCAGCTCCTACGAGCAGTACTTC,CASSIDPTVSSYEQYF
TRBV4-1,few,TRBJ2-7,.,TGCGCCAGCAGCCAAGGTCGGGAGCAGTACTTC,CASSQGREQYF
TRBV15,.,TRBJ2-7,.,TGTGCCACCAGCAGAGATAAAGGCAGGGCCCACGAGCAGTACTTC,CATSRDKGRAHEQYF
TRBV4-3,.,TRBJ2-7,.,TGCGCCAGCAGCCAAGTTGAGTTGGTGTACTTCAATGTGATCTACGAGCAGTACTTC,CASSQVELVYFNVIYEQYF
TRBV2,many,TRBJ1-4,.,TGTGCCAGCAGAGTCAGTTTATTTGAAAAACTGTTTTTT,CASRVSLFEKLFF
TRBV7-9,.,TRBJ1-2,.,TGTGCCAGCAGCTCAGGGGTAGGCTACACCTTC,CASSSGVGYTF
TRBV6-1,.,TRBJ2-1,TRBD1,TGTGCCAGCAGTGGTAGGACAGGGGCCGGGACTATTTACTACAATGAGCAGTTCTTC,CASSGRTGAGTIYYNEQFF